Given below is one T cell receptor (beta chain) in context. What it binds is unknown. This record comes from a study of neoadjuvant nivolumab and ipilimumab in lung cancer. Study-level results: Blood richness before therapy tracked richness in tumors resected after neoadjuvant therapy. Compared with tumor-adjacent uninvolved lung, resected tumors showed greater richness and clonality.

Clones were read by immunoSEQ multiplex PCR, and TCRdb kept only the in-frame ones, dropping some. The table has 25,000 to 30,000 clones, more than 75% seen once. Germline CDR1 is SQVTM and CDR2 is ANQGSEA. Between the trimmed V and J ends, which lost 1 base and 4 bases, there was a span of 10 bases. The CDR3 is made up of 13 amino acids. This TCR was sampled from an adult with non-small cell lung cancer. The sample was tumor tissue, taken after neoadjuvant nivolumab, alone or with ipilimumab, at or shortly before surgery. The rearrangement uses TRBV29-1 and TRBJ1-1, with D possibly TRBD1 on 6 matching bases. The CDR3 bases are TGCAGCGTTGAAGCGACAGGAAGCACTGAAGCTTTCTTT. Protein: CSVEATGSTEAFF. The variable domain in full, completed from reference TRBV29-1 and TRBJ1-1, reads SAVISQKPSRDICQRGTSLTIQCQVDSQVTMMFWYRQQPGQSLTLIATANQGSEATYESGFVIDKFPISRPNLTFSTLTVSNMSPEDSSIYLCSVEATGSTEAFFGQGTRLTVV.